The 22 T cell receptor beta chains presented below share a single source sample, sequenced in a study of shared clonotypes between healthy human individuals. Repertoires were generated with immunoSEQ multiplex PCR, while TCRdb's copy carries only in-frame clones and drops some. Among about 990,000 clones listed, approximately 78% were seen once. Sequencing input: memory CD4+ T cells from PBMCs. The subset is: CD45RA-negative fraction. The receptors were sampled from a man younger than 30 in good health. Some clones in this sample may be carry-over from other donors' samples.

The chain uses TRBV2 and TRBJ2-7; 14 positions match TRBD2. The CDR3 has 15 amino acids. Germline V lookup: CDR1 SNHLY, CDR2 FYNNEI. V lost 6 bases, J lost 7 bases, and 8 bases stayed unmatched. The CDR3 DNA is TGTGCCAGCAGGCCGGGACTAGCGGGAGTTCGGGAGCAGTACTTC. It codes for CASRPGLAGVREQYF.

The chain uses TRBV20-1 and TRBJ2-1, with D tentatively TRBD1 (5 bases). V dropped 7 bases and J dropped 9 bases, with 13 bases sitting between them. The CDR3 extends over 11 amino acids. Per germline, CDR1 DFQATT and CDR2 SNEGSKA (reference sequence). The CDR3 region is CSEMGPGEQFF. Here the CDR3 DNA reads TGCAGTGAAATGGGGCCGGGTGAGCAGTTCTTC.

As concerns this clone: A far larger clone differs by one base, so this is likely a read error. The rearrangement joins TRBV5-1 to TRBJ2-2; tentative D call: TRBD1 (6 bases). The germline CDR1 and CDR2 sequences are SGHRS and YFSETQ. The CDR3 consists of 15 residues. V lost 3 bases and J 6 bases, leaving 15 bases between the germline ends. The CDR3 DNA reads TGCGCCAGCAGCTCGGCACAGGGATGGGCCGGGGAGCTGTTTTTT. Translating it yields CASSSAQGWAGELFF.

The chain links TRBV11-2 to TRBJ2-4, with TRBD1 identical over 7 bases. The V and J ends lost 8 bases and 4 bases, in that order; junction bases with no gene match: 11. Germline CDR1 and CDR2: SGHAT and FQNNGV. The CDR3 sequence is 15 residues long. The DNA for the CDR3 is TGTGCCAGCGGTTCCCCCCGGGACAGAAAAAACATTCAGTACTTC. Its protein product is CASGSPRDRKNIQYF.

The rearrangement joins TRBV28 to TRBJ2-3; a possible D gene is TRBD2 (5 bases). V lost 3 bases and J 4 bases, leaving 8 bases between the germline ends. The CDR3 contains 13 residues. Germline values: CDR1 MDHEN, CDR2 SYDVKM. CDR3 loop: CASSLRAPDTQYF. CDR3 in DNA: TGTGCCAGCAGTTTGCGGGCCCCAGATACGCAGTATTTT. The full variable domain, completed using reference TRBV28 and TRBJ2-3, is DVKVTQSSRYLVKRTGEKVFLECVQDMDHENMFWYRQDPGLGLRLIYFSYDVKMKEKGDIPEGYSVSREKKERFSLILESASTNQTSMYLCASSLRAPDTQYFGPGTRLTVL.

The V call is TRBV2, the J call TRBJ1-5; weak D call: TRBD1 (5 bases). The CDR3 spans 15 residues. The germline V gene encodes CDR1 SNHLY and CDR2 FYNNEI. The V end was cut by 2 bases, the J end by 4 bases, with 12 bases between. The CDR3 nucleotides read TGTGCCAGCAGTGAATTGCAGGGTGGTAATCAGCCCCAGCATTTT. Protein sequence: CASSELQGGNQPQHF.

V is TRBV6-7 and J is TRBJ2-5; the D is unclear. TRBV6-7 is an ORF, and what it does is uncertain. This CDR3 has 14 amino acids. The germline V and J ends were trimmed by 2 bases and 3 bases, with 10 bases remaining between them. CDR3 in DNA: TGTGCCAGCAGTTACCAAGACCGTAAAGAGACCCAGTACTTC. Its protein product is CASSYQDRKETQYF.

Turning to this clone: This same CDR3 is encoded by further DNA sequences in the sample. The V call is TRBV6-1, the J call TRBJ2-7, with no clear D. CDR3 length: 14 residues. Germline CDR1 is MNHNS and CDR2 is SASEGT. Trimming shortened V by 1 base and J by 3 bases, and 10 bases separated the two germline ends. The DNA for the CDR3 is TGTGCCAGCAGTGAAGGGCAGGTCAGCTACGAGCAGTACTTC. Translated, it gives CASSEGQVSYEQYF.

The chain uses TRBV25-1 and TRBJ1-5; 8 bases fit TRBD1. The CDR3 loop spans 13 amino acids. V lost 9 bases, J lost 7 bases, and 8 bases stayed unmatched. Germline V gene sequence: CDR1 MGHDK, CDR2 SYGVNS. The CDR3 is CASQGRGLQPQHF. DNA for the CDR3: TGTGCCAGTCAAGGCAGGGGGCTACAGCCCCAGCATTTT.

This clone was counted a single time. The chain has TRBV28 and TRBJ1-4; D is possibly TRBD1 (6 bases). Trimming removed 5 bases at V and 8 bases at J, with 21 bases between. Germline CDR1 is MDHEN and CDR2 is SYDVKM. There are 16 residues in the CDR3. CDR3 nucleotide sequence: TGTGCCAGCAGTATGCTAGGACAGTCCCAAGGGGAAAAACTGTTTTTT. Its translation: CASSMLGQSQGEKLFF.

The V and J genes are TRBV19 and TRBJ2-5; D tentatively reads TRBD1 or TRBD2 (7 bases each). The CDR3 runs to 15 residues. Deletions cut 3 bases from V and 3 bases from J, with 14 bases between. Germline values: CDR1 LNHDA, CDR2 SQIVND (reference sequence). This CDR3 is CASSISGQGEETQYF. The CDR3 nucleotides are TGTGCCAGTAGTATTAGCGGGCAGGGGGAAGAGACCCAGTACTTC.

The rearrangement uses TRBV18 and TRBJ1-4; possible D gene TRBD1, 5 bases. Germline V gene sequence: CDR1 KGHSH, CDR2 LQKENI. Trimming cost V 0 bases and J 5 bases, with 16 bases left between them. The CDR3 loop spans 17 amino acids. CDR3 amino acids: CASSPPKTGLRNEKLFF. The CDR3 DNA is TGTGCCAGCTCACCACCGAAAACAGGCCTAAGGAATGAAAAACTGTTTTTT.

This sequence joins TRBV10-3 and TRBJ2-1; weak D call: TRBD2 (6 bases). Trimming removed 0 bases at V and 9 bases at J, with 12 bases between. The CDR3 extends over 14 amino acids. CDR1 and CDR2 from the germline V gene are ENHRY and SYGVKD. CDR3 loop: CAISESQTSIEQFF. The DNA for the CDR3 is TGTGCCATCAGTGAGTCTCAGACTAGTATTGAGCAGTTCTTC.

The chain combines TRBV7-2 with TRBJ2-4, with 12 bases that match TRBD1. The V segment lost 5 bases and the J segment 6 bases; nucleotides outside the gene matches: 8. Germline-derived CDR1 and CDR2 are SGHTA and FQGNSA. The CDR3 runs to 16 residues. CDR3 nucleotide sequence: TGTGCCAGCAGCGAGACCGGGACAGGGGGCCGAAACATTCAGTACTTC. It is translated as CASSETGTGGRNIQYF. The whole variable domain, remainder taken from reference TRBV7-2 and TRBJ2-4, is GAGVSQSPSNKVTEKGKDVELRCDPISGHTALYWYRQSLGQGLEFLIYFQGNSAPDKSGLPSDRFSAERTGGSVSTLTIQRTQQEDSAVYLCASSETGTGGRNIQYFGAGTRLSVL.

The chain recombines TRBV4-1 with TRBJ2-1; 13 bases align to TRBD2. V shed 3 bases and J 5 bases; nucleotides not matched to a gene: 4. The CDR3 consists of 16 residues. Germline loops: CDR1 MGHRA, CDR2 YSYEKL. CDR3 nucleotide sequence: TGCGCCAGCAGCCACCAGACTAGCGGGAGGAACAATGAGCAGTTCTTC. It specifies CASSHQTSGRNNEQFF.

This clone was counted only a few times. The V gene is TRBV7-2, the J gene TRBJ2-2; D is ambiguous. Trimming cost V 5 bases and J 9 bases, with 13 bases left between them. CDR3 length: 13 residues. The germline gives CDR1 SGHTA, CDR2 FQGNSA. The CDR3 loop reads CASSPSGLRELFF. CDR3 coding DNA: TGTGCCAGCAGCCCCTCGGGCCTGCGGGAGCTGTTTTTT.

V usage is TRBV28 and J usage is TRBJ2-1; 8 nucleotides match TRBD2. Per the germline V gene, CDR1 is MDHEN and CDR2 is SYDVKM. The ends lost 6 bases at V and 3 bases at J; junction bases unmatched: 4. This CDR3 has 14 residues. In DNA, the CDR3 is TGTGCCAGCAGGGCGGGGGGTAACTACAATGAGCAGTTCTTC. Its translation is CASRAGGNYNEQFF.

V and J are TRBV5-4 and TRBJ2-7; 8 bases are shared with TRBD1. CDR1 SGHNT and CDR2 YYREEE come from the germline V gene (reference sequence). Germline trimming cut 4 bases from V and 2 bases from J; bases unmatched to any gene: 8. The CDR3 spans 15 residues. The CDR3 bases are TGTGCCAGCAGCATAGGACAGGGTTTCGCCTACGAGCAGTACTTC. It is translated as CASSIGQGFAYEQYF.

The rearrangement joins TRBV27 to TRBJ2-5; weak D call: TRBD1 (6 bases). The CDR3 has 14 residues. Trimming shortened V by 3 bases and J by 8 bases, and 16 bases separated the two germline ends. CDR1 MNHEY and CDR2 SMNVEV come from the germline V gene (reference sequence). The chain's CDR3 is CASSFSRGVETQYF. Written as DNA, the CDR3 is TGTGCCAGCAGTTTTAGCAGGGGTGTGGAAACCCAGTACTTC.

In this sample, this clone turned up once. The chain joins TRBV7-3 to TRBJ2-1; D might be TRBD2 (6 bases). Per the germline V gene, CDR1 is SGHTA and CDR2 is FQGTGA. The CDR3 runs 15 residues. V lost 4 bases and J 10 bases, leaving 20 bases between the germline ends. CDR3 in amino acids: CASSSRLASLGEQFF. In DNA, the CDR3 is TGTGCCAGCAGCTCCAGGCTAGCGAGCCTTGGGGAGCAGTTCTTC.

CDR3 DNA: TGCGCCAGCAGCTTGGGGGCTCGCCAAGAGACCCAGTACTTC. This translates into CASSLGARQETQYF. The chain recombines TRBV5-1 with TRBJ2-5; D uncertain. Germline values: CDR1 SGHRS, CDR2 YFSETQ. V dropped 0 bases and J dropped 1 base, with 7 bases sitting between them. This CDR3 is built from 14 residues.

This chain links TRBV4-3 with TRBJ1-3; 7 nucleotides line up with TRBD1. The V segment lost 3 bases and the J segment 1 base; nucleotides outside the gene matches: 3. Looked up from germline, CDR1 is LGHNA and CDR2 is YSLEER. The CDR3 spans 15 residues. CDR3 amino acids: CASSHIQGSGNTIYF. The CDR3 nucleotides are TGCGCCAGCAGCCATATACAGGGGTCTGGAAACACCATATATTTT.